This T cell receptor beta chain was identified in a study of blood T cell repertoires in COVID-19. For the study at large: COVID-19 samples collected from the United States, Italy and Spain covered acute and convalescent phases. T cells, B-cell-depleted T cells, or PBMCs supplied cDNA or gDNA.

How the authors handled the data: Using reference gene primer amplification, nucleated cell counts were estimated. Only in-frame clones appear in the TCRdb table, and some are missing; sequencing was by immunoSEQ multiplex PCR. The D gene and trimming were derived from the DNA, and the V and J assignments and clone size from that table. Counted here are roughly 130,000 clones, roughly 77% occurring once; the ten biggest clones make up 16%. The sequenced material came from peripheral blood. This clonotype originated in a man between 60 and 75 years old with active or convalescent COVID-19.

CDR3 nucleotide sequence: TGTGCCAGCAGCCCAGCGGGAGGGCCACGAGAGACCCAGTACTTC. It specifies CASSPAGGPRETQYF. The chain joins TRBV7-6 to TRBJ2-5; 10 bases match TRBD2. Germline V gene lookup returns CDR1 SGHVS and CDR2 FNYEAQ. The junction had 7 bases not matched to a gene; V was cut back by 5 bases and J by 4 bases. The CDR3 spans 15 residues.